This T cell receptor beta chain was recorded in a study of patients and donors after allogeneic stem cell transplantation (dated by TCRdb to between 2020 and 2021). V loses 6 bases, J loses 7 bases, and the germline ends lie 16 bases apart. The germline V gene (reference sequence) provides CDR1 DFQATT and CDR2 SNEGSKA. The CDR3 sequence holds 14 residues, the cysteine and phenylalanine included. The only DNA kept is the CDR3, 42 bases in frame from the first base. The library was made by RT-PCR. Sequencing was carried out with a NextSeq 550. TCRdb ran its own pipeline on the public reads, namely fastp trimming at Q25 and MiXCR clone calling, and kept in-frame beta chains. Entries that share a CDR3 protein sequence are merged under the most common genes and DNA. The sample yields roughly 140,000 distinct CDR3 sequences; 37% were counted once. Of the sample, 50% to 65% falls within the top ten clones.

About this clonotype: No antigen is known for it. No much larger clone exists at a distance of one base, and base qualities are not known.

This sequence uses TRBV20-1 and TRBJ1-6, with no confidently assigned D gene. The TCR originated in a human donor who was either an allogeneic HSCT recipient or a stem cell or donor lymphocyte infusion donor (not recorded which). It is not recorded whose cells these are; they may come from a transplant donor. Sequencing input: blood, either unsorted or a sorted T cell fraction (not recorded which). Here is the DNA: TGCAGTGCCGACCCTACTGTGGAAAATTCACCCCTCCACTTT. Its product reads: CSADPTVENSPLHF.